The present T cell receptor beta chain was sequenced within a study of radiation and T cells in renal cell carcinoma. Findings and limits, study-wide: No pretreatment tumor biopsies were available for baseline clonotypes.

TCRdb keeps only in-frame clones here, not all; method: immunoSEQ multiplex PCR. The sample yields some 44,000 clones, roughly four fifths seen once. Specified time point: blood 4 weeks post-SBRT, at nephrectomy. The treatment was: 15 Gy SBRT to primary tumor, nephrectomy 4 weeks later. Nephrectomy followed 15 Gy stereotactic body radiation by 4 weeks. CDR3 length: 15 residues. Trimming removed 0 bases at V and 8 bases at J, with 14 bases between. Germline CDR1 reads SGHKS; CDR2 reads YYEKEE (reference sequence). Comment on this clone: What it recognizes is unknown.

The specimen was blood, collected from a patient whose treatment included radiotherapy and nephrectomy. The receptor was derived from a woman between 65 and 79 years old with renal cell carcinoma. The chain carries TRBV5-5 and TRBJ1-4, with a tentative D call TRBD1 (5 bases). This CDR3 reads CASSLEQGLGEKLFF. Written as DNA, the CDR3 is TGTGCCAGCAGCTTGGAGCAGGGTCTCGGCGAAAAACTGTTTTTT.